This TCR beta chain was recovered during a study of T cells in Graves' hyperthyroidism and ophthalmopathy (dated by TCRdb to between 2017 and 2020). Regarding the complete study: Peripheral blood samples were taken at initial diagnosis, before any treatment was given. A discovery cohort of about a hundred patients, about 43 with Graves' ophthalmopathy and over 55 with stable Graves' hyperthyroidism, was used to find distinguishing TCR V-J signatures. Prospective prediction of ophthalmopathy was tested in an independent validation cohort consisting of under 20 hyperthyroidism patients and 17 patients who later progressed to ophthalmopathy. The 100 discovery patients were randomly split 7:3 into training and test sets. Thyroid tissue and blood T-cell repertoires from six Graves' hyperthyroidism patients were also compared in the study. After sampling, hyperthyroidism patients received methimazole starting at 30 mg daily, and ophthalmopathy patients received high-dose intravenous methylprednisolone. The paper describes TCR Vbeta CDR3 sequencing of 130 to 150 peripheral blood samples, made up of approximately 40 ophthalmopathy patients, 70 to 75 hyperthyroidism patients and 17 progressor patients. The paper as a whole reports these results and caveats: Most expanded thyroid clonotypes (frequency above 0.001) were also found in blood, which suggests that blood repertoires may mirror thyroid immune responses. During validation, the model predicted progression to ophthalmopathy a median of around 7 months ahead of onset, with approximately 71% sensitivity and 72% to 85% specificity. Sample size was not statistically predetermined, and investigators were not blinded to group allocation. In cross-validation, a model built on a 13 V-J signature told ophthalmopathy apart from stable hyperthyroidism with approximately 90% sensitivity and roughly 81% specificity, and in testing the same model reached 80%/75%.

Spanning cysteine to phenylalanine, the CDR3 consists of 14 amino acids. Kept here is only the CDR3 DNA, which spans 42 bases and is read in frame from base 1. Trimming costs V 9 bases and J 2 bases, and their ends lie 13 bases apart. CDR1 SNHLY and CDR2 FYNNEI are derived from the germline V gene. Concerning this clonotype: The antigen this receptor binds is unknown. No base qualities exist here, and no much larger clone lies one base off it.

Amplification of TCR beta CDR3 regions was carried out from RNA transcripts. A first-round RT-PCR of the TCR CDR3 used the HTBI primer set with the Qiagen OneStep RT-PCR kit. A second multiplex PCR round built the libraries, followed by size selection and purification. Libraries were sequenced paired-end with 100 bp reads on an Illumina HiSeq2000. The source study handled its data this way. Raw data were processed with SOAPnuke, discarding reads with adapters, uncalled bases, mean Phred below 15, or no exact constant-primer or identifier match. High-quality paired reads were merged using COPE v1.2.5, and each unique nucleotide sequence was defined as a clonotype. MiTCR v1.1 was used to align clonotypes to the IMGT TRBV, TRBD and TRBJ reference segments. Analysis was restricted to V-J combinations with a frequency above 0.0001, which covered 98% to 99.2% of repertoires. A TCS score was defined as the ratio of F50 (clonal expansion) to E x V (chaos), with BLOSUM62-based TCRdist applied between CDR3 peptides within each V-J. Welch's t-statistics and random forest reduced around 550 V-J features to 13, which were used in a naive Bayes classifier (R e1071). The raw public data were reprocessed by TCRdb itself: fastp quality trimming at Q25, MiXCR clonotype calling, in-frame beta chains only. Rows are unified per CDR3 protein, each entry keeping the most common DNA and genes. These V and J calls derive from TCRdb rather than the authors' analysis. Within this sample are 400,000 to 550,000 distinct CDR3 sequences, with roughly a quarter of them counted one time only. The top ten clones comprise around 11% of the sample.

In the ophthalmopathy patients, disease was moderately to severely active, with a Clinical Activity Score of 3 or more, a NOSPECS grade of 4 or more, and a duration of less than 3 months. Patients with uncontrolled infections, other autoimmune diseases, pregnancy or lactation were excluded. Diagnoses relied on clinical symptoms, serum thyroxine and TRAb, thyroid ultrasound and orbital computed tomography. Ficoll-Paque density gradient centrifugation was used to isolate PBMCs from about 9.4 ml of fresh peripheral blood. Total RNA was extracted using Trizol reagent, and RNA quality was assessed on an Agilent 2100 Bioanalyzer.

Sequencing was performed on blood. Recombination connected TRBV2 to TRBJ2-2; the D gene is possibly TRBD1 or TRBD2, with 5 bases matching each. The clonotype originates from a woman in her 30s with Graves' ophthalmopathy. The DNA is as follows: TGTGCCAGAGAGGGACCATCCAACACCGGGGAGCTGTTTTTT. Translated, this is CAREGPSNTGELFF.